Included here is one T cell receptor (beta chain) sequence, with context. Each CDR3 protein gets one entry after TCRdb re-called the 5' RACE reads with MiXCR. The sample lists about 390,000 distinct CDR3 sequences; approximately 21% were seen once. This specimen belongs to a study of T-cell memory formation after mild COVID-19. This CDR3 is built from 15 residues. Trimming cost V 4 bases and J 1 base, with 13 bases left between them. Germline lookup yields CDR1 SGHTA and CDR2 FQGTGA. The origin of this receptor is an adult woman who had mild COVID-19 (a few samples of this study predate the infection). Cell type and time point are not known. V gene TRBV7-3 combines with J gene TRBJ1-1; unclear D gene. Source material: PBMCs or a T cell subset sorted from them (not recorded which). The DNA for the CDR3 is TGTGCCAGCAGCTCCCTGGGCTCCTCGAACACTGAAGCTTTCTTT. Encoded protein: CASSSLGSSNTEAFF.